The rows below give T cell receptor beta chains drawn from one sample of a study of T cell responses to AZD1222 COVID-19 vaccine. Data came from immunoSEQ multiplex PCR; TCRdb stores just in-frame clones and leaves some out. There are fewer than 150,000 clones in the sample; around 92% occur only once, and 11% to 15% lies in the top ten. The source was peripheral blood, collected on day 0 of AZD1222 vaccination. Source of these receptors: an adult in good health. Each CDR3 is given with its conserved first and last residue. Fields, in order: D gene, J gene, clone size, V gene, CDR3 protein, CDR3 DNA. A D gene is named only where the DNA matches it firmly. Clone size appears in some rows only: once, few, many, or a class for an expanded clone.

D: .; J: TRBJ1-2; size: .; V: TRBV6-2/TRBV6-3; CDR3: CASSYLVNDGYTF; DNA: TGTGCCAGCAGTTACCTTGTAAACGATGGCTACACCTTC
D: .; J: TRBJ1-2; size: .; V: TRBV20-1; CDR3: CSARRSYGYTF; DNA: TGCAGTGCTAGACGGAGCTATGGCTACACCTTC
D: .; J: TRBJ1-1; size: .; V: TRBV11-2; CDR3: CASSLGWTENTEAFF; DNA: TGTGCCAGCAGCTTAGGGTGGACCGAGAACACTGAAGCTTTCTTT
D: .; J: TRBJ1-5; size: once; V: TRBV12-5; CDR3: CASGLGSDQPQHF; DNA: TGTGCTAGTGGTTTGGGGTCTGATCAGCCCCAGCATTTT
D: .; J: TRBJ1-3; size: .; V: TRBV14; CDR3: CASSLPRDGGNTIYF; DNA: TGTGCCAGCAGTCTCCCCCGGGACGGGGGAAACACCATATATTTT
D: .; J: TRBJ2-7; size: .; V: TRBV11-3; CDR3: CASKPRTGPTYEQYF; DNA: TGTGCCAGTAAACCCAGGACGGGCCCAACCTACGAGCAGTACTTC
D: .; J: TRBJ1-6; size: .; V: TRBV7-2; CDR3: CASSLTGDGTPLHF; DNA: TGTGCCAGCAGCTTAACGGGGGACGGTACGCCCCTCCACTTT
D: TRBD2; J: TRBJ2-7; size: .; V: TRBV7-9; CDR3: CASSPGGLAGIPYEQYF; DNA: TGTGCCAGCAGCCCTGGGGGACTAGCGGGAATCCCCTACGAGCAGTACTTC
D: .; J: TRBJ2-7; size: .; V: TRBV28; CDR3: CASSSPQGGRGPREQYF; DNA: TGTGCCAGCAGTTCTCCTCAAGGGGGGAGGGGCCCTCGGGAGCAGTACTTC
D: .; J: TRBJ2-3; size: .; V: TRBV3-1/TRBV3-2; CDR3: CASSPPFLDTQYF; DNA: TGTGCCAGCAGCCCTCCCTTCCTAGATACGCAGTATTTT
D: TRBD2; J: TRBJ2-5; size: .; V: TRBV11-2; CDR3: CASSGLAGVETQYF; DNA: TGTGCCAGCAGTGGGCTAGCGGGAGTAGAGACCCAGTACTTC
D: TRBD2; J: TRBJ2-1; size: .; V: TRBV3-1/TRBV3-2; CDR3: CASSHGTSGIYNEQFF; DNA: TGTGCCAGCAGCCATGGGACTAGCGGGATTTACAATGAGCAGTTCTTC
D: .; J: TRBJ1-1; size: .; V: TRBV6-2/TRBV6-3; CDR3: CASSYRGDTEAFF; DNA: TGTGCCAGCAGTTACAGAGGGGACACTGAAGCTTTCTTT
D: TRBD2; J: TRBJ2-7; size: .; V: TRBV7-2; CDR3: CASSLGGTRSYEQYF; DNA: TGTGCCAGCAGCTTAGGTGGGACTAGGTCCTACGAGCAGTACTTC
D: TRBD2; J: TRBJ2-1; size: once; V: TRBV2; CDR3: CASSEDLLLAAPNEQFF; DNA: TGTGCCAGCAGTGAAGACCTTTTACTAGCGGCACCCAATGAGCAGTTCTTC
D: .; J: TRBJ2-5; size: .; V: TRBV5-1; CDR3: CASSLERGGETQYF; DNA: TGCGCCAGCAGCTTGGAAAGGGGGGGAGAGACCCAGTACTTC
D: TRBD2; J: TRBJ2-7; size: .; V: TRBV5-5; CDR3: CASSYLAGVGYEQYF; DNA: TGTGCCAGCAGCTACTTAGCGGGAGTTGGGTACGAGCAGTACTTC
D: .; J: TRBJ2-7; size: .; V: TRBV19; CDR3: CASSTARGAGYEQYF; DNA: TGTGCCAGTAGTACTGCCCGGGGGGCGGGGTACGAGCAGTACTTC
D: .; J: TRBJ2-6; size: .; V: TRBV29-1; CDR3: CSVETGANVLTF; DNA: TGCAGCGTTGAGACTGGGGCCAACGTCCTGACTTTC
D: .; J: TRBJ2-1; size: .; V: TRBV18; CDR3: CASSPSINNEQFF; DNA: TGTGCCAGCTCACCATCCATAAACAATGAGCAGTTCTTC